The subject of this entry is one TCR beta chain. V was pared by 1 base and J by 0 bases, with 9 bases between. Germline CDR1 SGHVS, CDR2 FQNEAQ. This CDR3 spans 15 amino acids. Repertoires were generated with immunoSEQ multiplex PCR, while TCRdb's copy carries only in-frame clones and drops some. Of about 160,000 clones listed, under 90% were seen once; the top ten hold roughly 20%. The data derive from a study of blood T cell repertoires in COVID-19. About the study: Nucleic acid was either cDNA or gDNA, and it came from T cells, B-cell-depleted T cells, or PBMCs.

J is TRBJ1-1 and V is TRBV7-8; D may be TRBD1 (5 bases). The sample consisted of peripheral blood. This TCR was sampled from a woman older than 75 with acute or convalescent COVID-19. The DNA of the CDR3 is TGTGCCAGCAGCTTAGTTACGACAGTGAACACTGAAGCTTTCTTT. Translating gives CASSLVTTVNTEAFF.